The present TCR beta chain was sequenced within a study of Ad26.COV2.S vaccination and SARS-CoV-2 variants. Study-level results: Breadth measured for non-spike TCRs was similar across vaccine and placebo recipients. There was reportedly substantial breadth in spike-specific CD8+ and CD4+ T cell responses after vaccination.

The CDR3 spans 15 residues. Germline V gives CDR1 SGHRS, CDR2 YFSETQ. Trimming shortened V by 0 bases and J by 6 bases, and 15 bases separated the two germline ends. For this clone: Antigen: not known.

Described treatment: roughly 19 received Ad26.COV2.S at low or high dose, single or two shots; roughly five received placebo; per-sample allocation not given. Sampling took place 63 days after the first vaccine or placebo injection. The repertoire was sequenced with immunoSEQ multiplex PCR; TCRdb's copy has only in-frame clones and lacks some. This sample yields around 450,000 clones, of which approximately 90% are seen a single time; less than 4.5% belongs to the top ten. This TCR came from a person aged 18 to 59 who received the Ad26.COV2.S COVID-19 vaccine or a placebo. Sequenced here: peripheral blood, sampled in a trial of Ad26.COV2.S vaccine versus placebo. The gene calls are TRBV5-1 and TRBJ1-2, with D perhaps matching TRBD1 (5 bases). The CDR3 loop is CASSLERSGPHGYTF. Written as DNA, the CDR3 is TGCGCCAGCAGCTTGGAAAGATCAGGGCCCCATGGCTACACCTTC.